These 18 T cell receptor beta chains were sequenced from one sample in a study of response to subunit inactivated influenza vaccine. Each CDR3 protein is one row after TCRdb ran MiXCR on the RT-PCR reads. The sample lists 500,000 to 600,000 distinct CDR3 sequences, 10% to 15% occurring once. Sequencing was performed on PBMCs from blood, taken roughly 6 weeks after vaccination. The source is a man aged 50 to 59 who received an inactivated influenza vaccine.

Only a few counts were recorded for this clonotype. This chain uses TRBV5-1 with TRBJ1-4, with 7 bases identical to TRBD1. Per the germline V gene, CDR1 is SGHRS and CDR2 is YFSETQ. The V and J ends lost 3 bases and 7 bases, in that order; junction bases with no gene match: 6. The CDR3 sequence is 14 residues long. CDR3 nucleotide sequence: TGCGCCAGCAGCTCAGGGGGTCTCGGTGAAAAACTGTTTTTT. This translates into CASSSGGLGEKLFF.

CDR3 residues: CASSITHRPFYEQYF. The CDR3, as DNA: TGTGCCAGCAGCATTACACACCGTCCTTTCTACGAGCAGTACTTC. This chain uses TRBV11-2 with TRBJ2-7; D gene ambiguous. The CDR3 contains 15 residues. Germline V gives CDR1 SGHAT, CDR2 FQNNGV. V was clipped by 5 bases and J by 3 bases, with 17 bases between them.

This clonotype was detected only a few times. V is TRBV20-1 and J is TRBJ2-7, with 9 bases that match TRBD1. The CDR3 has 15 residues. Germline values: CDR1 DFQATT, CDR2 SNEGSKA (reference sequence). Trimming removed 4 bases from V and 6 bases from J; junction bases left unmatched: 13. CDR3 DNA: TGCAGTGCTAAAATACCGGGACAGGGTTTGGGCGAGCAGTACTTC. Residues: CSAKIPGQGLGEQYF.

The V and J genes are TRBV7-2 and TRBJ2-1; a weak D match, TRBD2 (5 bases). V lost 1 base, J lost 5 bases, and 12 bases lay in between. The germline V gene has CDR1 SGHTA and CDR2 FQGNSA. This CDR3 has 15 residues. In nucleotides, the CDR3 is TGTGCCAGCAGCTTAGGAGGGAAAGCAAACAATGAGCAGTTCTTC. Its translation: CASSLGGKANNEQFF.

This clonotype was seen a few times. This sequence joins TRBV4-1 and TRBJ2-7; D remains unclear. This CDR3 is 13 amino acids long. CDR1 is MGHRA, CDR2 YSYEKL, per germline. V lost 1 base, J lost 4 bases, and 8 bases lay in between. CDR3 sequence reads: CASSQVVLYEQYF. CDR3 nucleotides: TGCGCCAGCAGCCAAGTGGTCTTGTACGAGCAGTACTTC.

The chain has TRBV9 and TRBJ1-2; 7 bases map to TRBD1. Per the germline V gene, CDR1 is SGDLS and CDR2 is YYNGEE. The CDR3 loop spans 15 amino acids. Trimming took 0 bases from V and 3 from J; bases not matched to a gene: 5. CDR3 nucleotide sequence: TGTGCCAGCAGCGTAGATAACAGGGGAGACTATGGCTACACCTTC. Translating it yields CASSVDNRGDYGYTF.

The rearrangement links TRBV6-1 to TRBJ2-7; 8 nucleotides align to TRBD2. This CDR3 is built from 15 residues. CDR1 is MNHNS, CDR2 SASEGT, per germline. V trimming: 6 bases; J trimming: 9 bases; junction bases outside the gene matches: 16. The CDR3: CASSPPGVAGLVQYF. As DNA, the CDR3 is TGTGCCAGCAGCCCTCCTGGGGTAGCGGGGCTAGTGCAGTACTTC.

The genes are TRBV12-3 or TRBV12-4 and TRBJ2-2; D is possibly TRBD2 (5 bases). The CDR3 length is 13 residues. The V gene lost 6 bases and the J gene lost 4 bases, with 9 bases spanning the gap. The CDR3 bases are TGTGCCAGCAGGACTACTAGCACCGGGGAGCTGTTTTTT. It translates to CASRTTSTGELFF.

This sequence joins TRBV20-1 and TRBJ2-5, with D possibly matching TRBD1 (5 bases). V lost 6 bases and J 2 bases, leaving 13 bases between the germline ends. The V gene's germline CDR1 is DFQATT and CDR2 SNEGSKA (reference sequence). The CDR3 length is 13 residues. The CDR3 region has the DNA TGCAGTGCAGGAAGGGGTTCACAAGAGACCCAGTACTTC. It encodes CSAGRGSQETQYF.

This clonotype came up a few times. The rearrangement links TRBV7-9 to TRBJ2-7, with D tentatively TRBD2 (6 bases). The CDR3 has 12 amino acids. Germline CDR1 SEHNR, CDR2 FQNEAQ (reference sequence). Trimming took off 8 bases at V and 0 bases at J, with 8 bases between the two ends. CDR3 sequence: CASGRSSYEQYF. CDR3 nucleotide sequence: TGTGCCAGCGGGAGGAGCTCCTACGAGCAGTACTTC.

V usage is TRBV12-3 or TRBV12-4 and J usage is TRBJ2-7, with a tentative D call TRBD1 (5 bases). The CDR3 contains 16 residues. V was cut by 2 bases and J by 0 bases, with 14 bases left in between. The CDR3 reads CASSLTGQTSSYEQYF. CDR3 bases: TGTGCCAGCAGTTTAACAGGACAAACGAGCTCCTACGAGCAGTACTTC.

This clonotype was seen a handful of times. The chain carries TRBV19 and TRBJ1-1; 7 bases are a match to TRBD1. After removal of 6 bases from V and 0 bases from J, the junction contained 7 bases not matched to a gene. CDR1 is LNHDA, CDR2 SQIVND, per germline (reference sequence). This CDR3 spans 15 amino acids. The CDR3 DNA reads TGTGCCAGTAGCACCCATACAGGGGTGAACACTGAAGCTTTCTTT. Translated, it gives CASSTHTGVNTEAFF.

The table lists this clonotype with a few counts. The V gene is TRBV27, the J gene TRBJ2-5; TRBD1 matches at 7 bases. Losses at the gene ends were 6 bases for V and 5 bases for J; bases not matched to a gene: 9. CDR1 is MNHEY and CDR2 is SMNVEV in the germline V gene (reference sequence). This CDR3 spans 14 amino acids. The CDR3 region is CASSLQGRVETQYF. For the CDR3, the DNA is TGTGCCAGCAGCCTACAGGGGCGGGTTGAGACCCAGTACTTC.

This clonotype has more than one count but fewer than ten. The chain uses TRBV7-3 and TRBJ2-3, with D perhaps matching TRBD2 (7 bases). The V end lost 3 bases, the J end lost 8 bases, and 18 bases lay between the germline ends. Germline values: CDR1 SGHTA, CDR2 FQGTGA. This CDR3 spans 15 amino acids. The CDR3 loop reads CASSFLGGEGGTQYF. The CDR3 coding sequence is TGTGCCAGCAGCTTCCTAGGGGGGGAGGGAGGTACGCAGTATTTT.

This clonotype has a count of ten or more. The V call is TRBV12-3 or TRBV12-4, the J call TRBJ2-7; D possibly corresponds to TRBD1 (5 bases). With 3 bases removed from V and 0 bases from J, the gap between germline ends came to 9 bases. The CDR3 runs 14 residues. CDR3: CASSFAGSSYEQYF. The CDR3 DNA sequence: TGTGCCAGCAGTTTCGCAGGGTCCTCCTACGAGCAGTACTTC.

This chain links TRBV23-1 with TRBJ2-1; TRBD1 matches at 7 bases. TRBV23-1 is classed as an ORF, of uncertain function. V was clipped by 6 bases and J by 10 bases; unmatched bases: 15. The CDR3 runs to 15 residues. This CDR3 reads CASRPGTEKIWEQFF. The DNA for the CDR3 is TGCGCCAGCAGACCCGGGACAGAGAAGATTTGGGAGCAGTTCTTC.

The chain recombines TRBV7-2 with TRBJ2-7; D assignment may be TRBD1 or TRBD2 (5 bases each). The V gene lost 5 bases and the J gene lost 7 bases, with 15 bases spanning the gap. CDR3 length equals 13 residues. CDR1 is SGHTA, CDR2 FQGNSA, per germline. The CDR3 reads CASSPFGGSEQYF. CDR3 sequence (DNA): TGTGCCAGCAGCCCATTTGGGGGAAGTGAGCAGTACTTC.

The V and J genes are TRBV7-2 and TRBJ1-6; tentatively, D is TRBD1 (5 bases). V was shortened by 1 base and J by 4 bases, with 11 bases between the two germline ends. Per germline, CDR1 SGHTA and CDR2 FQGNSA. The CDR3 totals 16 residues. CDR3 in DNA: TGTGCCAGCAGCTTAGTCCCAGGGAGGTATAATTCACCCCTCCACTTT. It codes for CASSLVPGRYNSPLHF.